These 6 T cell receptor beta chains were sequenced from one sample in a study of T-cell memory formation after mild COVID-19. TCRdb reprocessed the 5' RACE reads via MiXCR and lists one record per CDR3 protein. The table shows some 250,000 distinct CDR3 sequences, with approximately 10% occurring only once. The material sequenced was PBMCs or a T cell subset sorted from them (not recorded which). The source is a man younger than 35 who had mild COVID-19 (a few samples of this study predate the infection). Cell type and time point are not known.

This clonotype has just a few counts. The J gene is TRBJ1-5, the V gene TRBV5-6; no clear D gene. The length of the CDR3 is 15 residues. In germline, CDR1 is SGHDT, CDR2 YYEEEE. Trimming shortened V by 4 bases and J by 5 bases, and 16 bases separated the two germline ends. In nucleotides, the CDR3 is TGTGCCAGCAGCACCTACCAGGCTGAAGATCAGCCCCAGCATTTT. Translation gives CASSTYQAEDQPQHF. Using reference TRBV5-6 and TRBJ1-5 for the parts outside the CDR3, the full variable domain is DAGVTQSPTHLIKTRGQQVTLRCSPKSGHDTVSWYQQALGQGPQFIFQYYEEEERQRGNFPDRFSGHQFPNYSSELNVNALLLGDSALYLCASSTYQAEDQPQHFGDGTRLSIL.

The gene calls are TRBV20-1 and TRBJ1-6; D is unresolved. V lost 2 bases and J lost 6, with 11 bases in between. The germline CDR1 and CDR2 sequences are DFQATT and SNEGSKA (reference sequence). The length of the CDR3 is 14 residues. CDR3 coding DNA: TGCAGTGCTAGACCCGTGAACGGTAATTCACCCCTCCACTTT. This translates into CSARPVNGNSPLHF.

This clonotype was detected a few times. The chain is built from TRBV4-1 and TRBJ1-2; D not resolved. The CDR3 has 14 residues. With 2 bases removed from V and 7 bases from J, the gap between germline ends came to 14 bases. Germline V gives CDR1 MGHRA, CDR2 YSYEKL. DNA for the CDR3: TGCGCCAGCAGCCAATTTCCCGGACTCTCTGGCTACACCTTC. Translated: CASSQFPGLSGYTF.

The rearrangement links TRBV4-3 to TRBJ1-3; D gene ambiguous. V was shortened by 0 bases and J by 8 bases, with 11 bases between the two germline ends. The CDR3 is 14 amino acids. Germline lookup yields CDR1 LGHNA and CDR2 YSLEER. The CDR3 sequence is CASSQDQIVDTIYF. The CDR3 DNA reads TGCGCCAGCAGCCAAGACCAAATTGTGGACACCATATATTTT.

The rearrangement uses TRBV20-1 and TRBJ1-5; TRBD1 agrees at 8 bases. With V trimmed by 2 bases and J by 6 bases, 3 bases remained unmatched. Germline loops: CDR1 DFQATT, CDR2 SNEGSKA (reference sequence). CDR3 length: 13 amino acids. The CDR3 coding sequence is TGCAGTGCTAGACGGACAGGGCCTCAGCCCCAGCATTTT. As protein: CSARRTGPQPQHF.

In this sample, this clonotype turned up a few times. The rearrangement joins TRBV5-1 to TRBJ2-1; 7 nucleotides match TRBD1. Trimming removed 0 bases from V and 8 bases from J; junction bases left unmatched: 2. The CDR3 is 13 residues long. Germline CDR1 reads SGHRS; CDR2 reads YFSETQ. CDR3 DNA: TGCGCCAGCAGCTTGGAAGGGGGCGATGAGCAGTTCTTC. It codes for CASSLEGGDEQFF.